These T cell receptor beta chains were read from a single sample in a study of PD-L1 blockade in urothelial cancer. Profiling relied on immunoSEQ multiplex PCR, and the TCRdb table lists in-frame clones only, not all of them. The sample includes around 110,000 clones, about 91% of them seen just once. This specimen consisted of PBMCs, obtained around atezolizumab (anti-PD-L1) treatment. The receptors were gathered from a man aged 55 to 69 with urothelial cancer. The CDR3 runs from the conserved cysteine through the conserved F or W. Fields, in order: CDR3 DNA, CDR3 protein, J gene, D gene, V gene, CDR3 length, clone size. A D gene is named only where the DNA matches it firmly. For some rows the clone size is stated as once, few or many, or as a class when expanded; others skip it.

DNA: TGTGCCAGTAGTACCGACCCTGGGGGGGAGACCCAGTACTTC; CDR3: CASSTDPGGETQYF; J: TRBJ2-5; D: NA; V: TRBV19; length: 14; size: NA
DNA: TGTGCCAGCAGCTTAGATCGGGAGACCCAGTACTTC; CDR3: CASSLDRETQYF; J: TRBJ2-5; D: NA; V: TRBV7-2; length: 12; size: NA
DNA: TGTGCCAGCAGTCCGGGCCGGGGGAGCAATCAGCCCCAGCATTTT; CDR3: CASSPGRGSNQPQHF; J: TRBJ1-5; D: NA; V: TRBV7-9; length: 15; size: NA
DNA: TGTGCCAGCAGCTTGGATCTGGGGCCGGACAATGAGCAGTTCTTC; CDR3: CASSLDLGPDNEQFF; J: TRBJ2-1; D: NA; V: TRBV5-5; length: 15; size: NA
DNA: TGTGCCAGCAGCCCCACGTGGGCAGACACCTACGAGCAGTACTTC; CDR3: CASSPTWADTYEQYF; J: TRBJ2-7; D: NA; V: TRBV5-5; length: 15; size: NA
DNA: TGCGCCAGCAGCTTTTTTGGACTAGAAGAGACCCAGTACTTC; CDR3: CASSFFGLEETQYF; J: TRBJ2-5; D: TRBD2; V: TRBV5-1; length: 14; size: once
DNA: TGTGCCAGCAGCCAAGGACAGGGGGTGGGGACCCAGTACTTC; CDR3: CASSQGQGVGTQYF; J: TRBJ2-5; D: TRBD1; V: TRBV4-2; length: 14; size: NA
DNA: TGTGCCAGCAGAAAGAATCTAGCGGGGGAAGATACGCAGTATTTT; CDR3: CASRKNLAGEDTQYF; J: TRBJ2-3; D: TRBD2; V: TRBV2; length: 15; size: once
DNA: TGTGCCAGCAGCCCGGGACTGTCGGGGAAGGAGACCCAGTACTTC; CDR3: CASSPGLSGKETQYF; J: TRBJ2-5; D: NA; V: TRBV9; length: 15; size: NA
DNA: TGTGCCAGCAGCTCAGTTGGGCAGGGGGCTTACGAGCAGTACTTC; CDR3: CASSSVGQGAYEQYF; J: TRBJ2-7; D: TRBD1; V: TRBV7-2; length: 15; size: NA
DNA: TGTGCCAGCAGTGAGACCGACACCAGTTCTGGAAACACCATATATTTT; CDR3: CASSETDTSSGNTIYF; J: TRBJ1-3; D: NA; V: TRBV6-1; length: 16; size: NA
DNA: TGTGCTAGTGGTTTGGCGGGGGGGAACACTGAAGCTTTCTTT; CDR3: CASGLAGGNTEAFF; J: TRBJ1-1; D: NA; V: TRBV12-5; length: 14; size: NA
DNA: TGTGCCAGCAGTGAAATCCCTAACACCGGGGAGCTGTTTTTT; CDR3: CASSEIPNTGELFF; J: TRBJ2-2; D: NA; V: TRBV6-1; length: 14; size: NA
DNA: TGTGCCAGCTCACCACCGCTGGGACTAGCGGGAAATCTCTTGCAGTACTTC; CDR3: CASSPPLGLAGNLLQYF; J: TRBJ2-7; D: TRBD2; V: TRBV18; length: 17; size: NA
DNA: TGTGCCAGCAGCTTGGAATCACAGGGTGGGACCGGGGAGCTGTTTTTT; CDR3: CASSLESQGGTGELFF; J: TRBJ2-2; D: NA; V: TRBV5-4; length: 16; size: NA
DNA: TGCGCCACCTCGGGTGAGGAGGCTTCCTACGAGCAGTACTTC; CDR3: CATSGEEASYEQYF; J: TRBJ2-7; D: NA; V: TRBV5-1; length: 14; size: NA
DNA: TGTGCCAGTAGTATCGGGGACTACTACACAGATACGCAGTATTTT; CDR3: CASSIGDYYTDTQYF; J: TRBJ2-3; D: TRBD2; V: TRBV19; length: 15; size: NA
DNA: TGTGCCAGCAGCTTAACTAGCGGGAACACCGGGGAGCTGTTTTTT; CDR3: CASSLTSGNTGELFF; J: TRBJ2-2; D: TRBD2; V: TRBV7-2; length: 15; size: NA
DNA: TGTGCCAGCACCAGAGGAACAGGGGGCGGGTACGAGCAGTACTTC; CDR3: CASTRGTGGGYEQYF; J: TRBJ2-7; D: TRBD1; V: TRBV2; length: 15; size: NA
DNA: TGTGCCAGCAGTGAAGAGGGGGACAGGGGGTACAATGAGCAGTTCTTC; CDR3: CASSEEGDRGYNEQFF; J: TRBJ2-1; D: TRBD1; V: TRBV6-1; length: 16; size: NA
DNA: TGCGCCAGCAGTGAAGCCAGGGCGGAACACGAGCAGTACTTC; CDR3: CASSEARAEHEQYF; J: TRBJ2-7; D: NA; V: TRBV10-1; length: 14; size: NA
DNA: TGTGCCATCAGCCCCGACAGGGACACTGAAGCTTTCTTT; CDR3: CAISPDRDTEAFF; J: TRBJ1-1; D: TRBD1; V: TRBV10-3; length: 13; size: NA
DNA: TGTGCCAGTAGTAACAGGGGCAGGAGACAGCCCCAGCATTTT; CDR3: CASSNRGRRQPQHF; J: TRBJ1-5; D: TRBD1; V: TRBV19; length: 14; size: few
DNA: TGTGCCAGCAGCTTAGGAGGCAGGGTAGGAAAAGAGACCCAGTACTTC; CDR3: CASSLGGRVGKETQYF; J: TRBJ2-5; D: NA; V: TRBV7-2; length: 16; size: NA
DNA: TGTGCCAGCACCAGGACTAGCGGGTTAGCCTACGAGCAGTACTTC; CDR3: CASTRTSGLAYEQYF; J: TRBJ2-7; D: TRBD2; V: TRBV11-2; length: 15; size: NA
DNA: TGTGCCAGCAGCCCCCTCGGCCAGGGGGGAATGCCCCAGCATTTT; CDR3: CASSPLGQGGMPQHF; J: TRBJ1-5; D: TRBD1; V: TRBV5-5; length: 15; size: NA
DNA: TGTGCCTGGGGTAGCGGGGGGGCAACAGATACGCAGTATTTT; CDR3: CAWGSGGATDTQYF; J: TRBJ2-3; D: TRBD2; V: TRBV30; length: 14; size: NA
DNA: TGTGCCAGCAGTTGGACGGGGGGCACTACCACCGGGGAGCTGTTTTTT; CDR3: CASSWTGGTTTGELFF; J: TRBJ2-2; D: NA; V: TRBV6-5; length: 16; size: NA
DNA: TGCGCCAGCAGCCACCAGGGAAAGGATAGATGGAATACGCAGTATTTT; CDR3: CASSHQGKDRWNTQYF; J: TRBJ2-3; D: NA; V: TRBV4-1; length: 16; size: NA
DNA: TGTGCCAGCAGCATTCAGGGAGGGGAGTACTTC; CDR3: CASSIQGGEYF; J: TRBJ2-7; D: TRBD2; V: TRBV7-9; length: 11; size: NA
DNA: TGTGCCAGCAGCTTAACGGCCACTAGTTACAATGAGCAGTTCTTC; CDR3: CASSLTATSYNEQFF; J: TRBJ2-1; D: NA; V: TRBV7-2; length: 15; size: NA
DNA: TGTGCCAGCAGCACGGGACTAGCGGCCTGGACTCAAGAGACCCAGTACTTC; CDR3: CASSTGLAAWTQETQYF; J: TRBJ2-5; D: TRBD2; V: TRBV5-6; length: 17; size: NA
DNA: TGTGCCAGCAGCGAGCGGGATACCTACGAGCAGTACTTC; CDR3: CASSERDTYEQYF; J: TRBJ2-7; D: TRBD2; V: TRBV6-1; length: 13; size: NA
DNA: TGTGCCAGCAGCCCTCAATCGGGGGGGCGGGAGACCCAGTACTTC; CDR3: CASSPQSGGRETQYF; J: TRBJ2-5; D: TRBD2; V: TRBV5-4; length: 15; size: NA
DNA: TGTGCCAGCAGTGAGGGGGGTGCCCACGAGCAGTACTTC; CDR3: CASSEGGAHEQYF; J: TRBJ2-7; D: NA; V: TRBV2; length: 13; size: once
DNA: TGTGCCAGCACCCCAAAGGTTGGGACAGGGGAATACGAGCAGTACTTC; CDR3: CASTPKVGTGEYEQYF; J: TRBJ2-7; D: TRBD1; V: TRBV27; length: 16; size: NA
DNA: TGCGCCAGCAGCTTGCCGACTAGCGAGACCCAGTACTTC; CDR3: CASSLPTSETQYF; J: TRBJ2-5; D: TRBD2; V: TRBV5-1; length: 13; size: NA
DNA: TGTGCCAGCTCACCCCGAGCAGGGTTCGACGAAAAACTGTTTTTT; CDR3: CASSPRAGFDEKLFF; J: TRBJ1-4; D: NA; V: TRBV18; length: 15; size: once
DNA: TGTGCCAGCAATTCGGGAGTGAGGAGCTCCTACGAGCAGTACTTC; CDR3: CASNSGVRSSYEQYF; J: TRBJ2-7; D: NA; V: TRBV27; length: 15; size: NA
DNA: TGTGCCAGCAGCTTAGACGGCCAGGGTGTCGCTGAAGCTTTCTTT; CDR3: CASSLDGQGVAEAFF; J: TRBJ1-1; D: NA; V: TRBV7-9; length: 15; size: NA
DNA: TGCGCCAGCAGCGCGGGTCCGACGGGAAACACCATATATTTT; CDR3: CASSAGPTGNTIYF; J: TRBJ1-3; D: NA; V: TRBV5-1; length: 14; size: NA